These 9 T cell receptor beta chains share one sample of origin, sequenced in a study of T cells of healthy individuals. From the 5' RACE reads, TCRdb called clonotypes with MiXCR, one entry per CDR3 protein. The profile shows fewer than 75,000 distinct CDR3 sequences, 16% of them singletons. Source of these receptors: a human donor in good health.

The table lists this clonotype with a few counts. The chain combines TRBV10-3 with TRBJ1-1; 8 bases are shared with TRBD1. V was clipped by 10 bases and J by 1 base; unmatched bases: 11. The CDR3 spans 15 residues. CDR1 is ENHRY, CDR2 SYGVKD, per germline. The chain's CDR3 is CASTSSQGANTEAFF. In DNA, the CDR3 is TGTGCCAGTACTTCAAGTCAGGGGGCGAACACTGAAGCTTTCTTT.

The chain uses TRBV7-9 and TRBJ2-7; D possibly corresponds to TRBD2 (5 bases). Germline assignment: CDR1 SEHNR and CDR2 FQNEAQ (reference sequence). Trimming cost V 5 bases and J 6 bases, with 20 bases left between them. This CDR3 comprises 15 residues. The CDR3 here is CASSTARRPAGEQYF. In DNA form, the CDR3 reads TGTGCCAGCAGCACGGCCCGACGACCCGCGGGCGAGCAGTACTTC.

The J gene is TRBJ2-7, the V gene TRBV10-3; no reliable D call. This CDR3 has 13 amino acids. CDR1 and CDR2 from the germline V gene are ENHRY and SYGVKD. V was clipped by 4 bases and J by 3 bases, with 10 bases between them. This CDR3 is CAISAETFYEQYF. CDR3 nucleotide sequence: TGTGCCATCAGTGCGGAGACCTTCTACGAGCAGTACTTC.

This rearrangement joins TRBV24-1 to TRBJ2-7; 13 nucleotides agree with TRBD2. Germline CDR1 KGHDR, CDR2 SFDVKD. There are 15 residues in the CDR3. With 2 bases clipped from V and 7 bases from J, the junction kept 4 bases outside the gene matches. DNA for the CDR3: TGTGCCACCAGTGATTGGACTAGCGGGGGAGGTGAGCAGTACTTC. Residues: CATSDWTSGGGEQYF.

This clonotype showed up just a few times. The rearrangement links TRBV18 to TRBJ2-7; 7 bases line up with TRBD2. CDR3 length equals 16 residues. V gave up 3 bases and J gave up 1 base; unmatched junction bases: 9. Looked up from germline, CDR1 is KGHSH and CDR2 is LQKENI. In DNA, the CDR3 is TGTGCCAGCTCACCGACTAGTGGGGGGGGGTCCTACGAGCAGTACTTC. This gives the protein CASSPTSGGGSYEQYF.

V usage is TRBV5-1 and J usage is TRBJ1-5; D is possibly TRBD1 (6 bases). CDR1 is SGHRS, CDR2 YFSETQ, per germline. This CDR3 spans 15 amino acids. The germline V and J ends were trimmed by 4 bases and 6 bases, with 17 bases remaining between them. The CDR3 DNA reads as TGCGCCAGCAGCCCTGAGACAGGCTTCAGTCAGCCCCAGCATTTT. This sequence encodes CASSPETGFSQPQHF.

This clonotype was detected many times. The V gene is TRBV29-1, the J gene TRBJ1-5, with a possible D match to TRBD1 (5 bases). V dropped 7 bases and J dropped 5 bases, with 15 bases sitting between them. Germline values: CDR1 SQVTM, CDR2 ANQGSEA. CDR3 size: 13 residues. CDR3 region: CSGSPGRDQPQHF. CDR3 sequence (DNA): TGCAGCGGTTCTCCGGGACGGGATCAGCCCCAGCATTTT.

This clonotype has just a few counts. The chain is built from TRBV5-1 and TRBJ1-5, with a tentative D call TRBD1 (6 bases). V lost 0 bases to trimming and J lost 7 bases, with 11 bases between them. Germline loops: CDR1 SGHRS, CDR2 YFSETQ. CDR3 size: 14 residues. CDR3 region: CASSLGGAGQPQHF. In DNA form, the CDR3 reads TGCGCCAGCAGCTTGGGGGGGGCGGGACAGCCCCAGCATTTT.

This clonotype was picked up a small number of times. The chain recombines TRBV2 with TRBJ2-7, with D unclear. Germline CDR1 reads SNHLY; CDR2 reads FYNNEI. The CDR3 is 13 amino acids. V lost 1 base to trimming and J lost 3 bases, with 7 bases between them. The CDR3 loop reads CASSEVTLYEQYF. The CDR3 DNA sequence: TGTGCCAGCAGTGAAGTAACTCTCTACGAGCAGTACTTC.